This record concerns one T cell receptor beta chain sequence. This entry is derived from a study of OX40 agonist ivuxolimab in advanced cancers. Profiled with immunoSEQ multiplex PCR; TCRdb holds only in-frame clones, not every one. Found here are around 80,000 clones, approximately 86% of them singletons; the top ten hold roughly 2.5%. The clonotype was recovered from an adult with an advanced solid tumor such as melanoma, head and neck, liver or kidney cancer. The sample here was CD4+ or CD8+ T cells sorted from blood, taken in a trial of the OX40 agonist ivuxolimab.

The CDR3 loop is CASSLSGQAQETQYF. Here the CDR3 DNA reads TGTGCCAGCAGCTTGTCTGGACAGGCCCAAGAGACCCAGTACTTC. The J gene is TRBJ2-5, the V gene TRBV5-8; 7 bases align to TRBD1. The germline V gene encodes CDR1 SGHTS and CDR2 YDEGEE. V was pared by 1 base and J by 1 base, with 4 bases of the junction left unmatched. The CDR3 is made up of 15 amino acids.